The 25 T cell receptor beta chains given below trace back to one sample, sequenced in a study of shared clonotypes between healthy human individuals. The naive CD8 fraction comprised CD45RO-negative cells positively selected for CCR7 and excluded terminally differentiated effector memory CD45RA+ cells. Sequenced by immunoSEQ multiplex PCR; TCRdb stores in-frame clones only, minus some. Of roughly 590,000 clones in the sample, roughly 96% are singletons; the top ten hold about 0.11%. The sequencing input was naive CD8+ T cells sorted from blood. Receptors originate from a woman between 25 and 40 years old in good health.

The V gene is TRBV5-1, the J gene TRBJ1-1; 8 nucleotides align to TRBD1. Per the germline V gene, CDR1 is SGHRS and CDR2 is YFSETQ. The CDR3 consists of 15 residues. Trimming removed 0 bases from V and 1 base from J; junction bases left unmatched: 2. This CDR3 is CASSLVGTGNTEAFF. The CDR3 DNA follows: TGCGCCAGCAGCTTGGTAGGGACAGGGAACACTGAAGCTTTCTTT. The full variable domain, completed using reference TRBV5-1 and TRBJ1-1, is KAGVTQTPRYLIKTRGQQVTLSCSPISGHRSVSWYQQTPGQGLQFLFEYFSETQRNKGNFPGRFSGRQFSNSRSEMNVSTLELGDSALYLCASSLVGTGNTEAFFGQGTRLTVV.

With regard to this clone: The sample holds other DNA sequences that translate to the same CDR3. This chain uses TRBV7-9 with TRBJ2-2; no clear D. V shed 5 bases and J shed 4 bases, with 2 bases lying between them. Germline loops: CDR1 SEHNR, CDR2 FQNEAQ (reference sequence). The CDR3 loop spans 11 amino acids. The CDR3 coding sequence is TGTGCCAGCAGCCTCACCGGGGAGCTGTTTTTT. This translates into CASSLTGELFF.

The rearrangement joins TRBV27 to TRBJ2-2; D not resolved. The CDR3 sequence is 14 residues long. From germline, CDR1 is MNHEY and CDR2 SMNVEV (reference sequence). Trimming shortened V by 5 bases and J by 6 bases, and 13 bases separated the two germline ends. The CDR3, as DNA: TGTGCCAGCAGTCCCCATAAAGCCCCCGGGGAGCTGTTTTTT. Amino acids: CASSPHKAPGELFF.

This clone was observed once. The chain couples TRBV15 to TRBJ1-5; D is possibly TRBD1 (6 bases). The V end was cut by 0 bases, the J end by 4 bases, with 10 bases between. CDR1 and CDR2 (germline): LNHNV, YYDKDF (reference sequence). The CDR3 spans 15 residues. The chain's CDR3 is CATSRDLGGNQPQHF. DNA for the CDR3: TGTGCCACCAGCAGAGATTTAGGGGGAAATCAGCCCCAGCATTTT. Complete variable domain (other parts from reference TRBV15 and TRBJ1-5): DAMVIQNPRYQVTQFGKPVTLSCSQTLNHNVMYWYQQKSSQAPKLLFHYYDKDFNNEADTPDNFQSRRPNTSFCFLDIRSPGLGDTAMYLCATSRDLGGNQPQHFGDGTRLSIL.

The chain's CDR3 is CASSYGQATYEQYF. The CDR3 region has the DNA TGTGCCAGCAGTTACGGACAGGCAACCTACGAGCAGTACTTC. V is TRBV6-5 and J is TRBJ2-7; TRBD1 aligns across 7 bases. Germline V CDR1 and CDR2: MNHEY, SVGAGI. Trimming removed 2 bases from V and 2 bases from J; junction bases left unmatched: 3. CDR3 length: 14 amino acids.

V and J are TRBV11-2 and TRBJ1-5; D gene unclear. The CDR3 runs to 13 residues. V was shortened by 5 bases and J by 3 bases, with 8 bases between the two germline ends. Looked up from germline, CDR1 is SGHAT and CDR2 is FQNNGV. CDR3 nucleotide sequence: TGTGCCAGCAGCGGCGGAGTCAATCAGCCCCAGCATTTT. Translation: CASSGGVNQPQHF.

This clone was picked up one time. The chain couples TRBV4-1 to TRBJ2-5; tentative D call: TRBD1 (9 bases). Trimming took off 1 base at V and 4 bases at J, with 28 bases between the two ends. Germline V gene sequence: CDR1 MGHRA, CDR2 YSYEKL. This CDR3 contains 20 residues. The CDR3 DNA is TGCGCCAGCAGCCAAGGGCCACTTTCCGCGGGGGGACAGGGAAGAGAGACCCAGTACTTC. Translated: CASSQGPLSAGGQGRETQYF.

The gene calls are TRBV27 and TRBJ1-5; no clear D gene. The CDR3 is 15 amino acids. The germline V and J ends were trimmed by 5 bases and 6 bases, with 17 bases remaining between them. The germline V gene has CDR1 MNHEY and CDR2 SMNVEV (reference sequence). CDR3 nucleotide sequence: TGTGCCAGCAGTCTCGGGTCTCATACGGGTCAGCCCCAGCATTTT. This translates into CASSLGSHTGQPQHF.

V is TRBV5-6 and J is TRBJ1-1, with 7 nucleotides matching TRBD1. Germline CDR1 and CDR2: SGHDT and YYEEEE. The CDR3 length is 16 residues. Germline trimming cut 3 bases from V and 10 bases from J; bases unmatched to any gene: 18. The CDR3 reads CASSSRKIGQARRAFF. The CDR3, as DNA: TGTGCCAGCAGCTCACGGAAAATAGGACAGGCCCGAAGAGCTTTCTTT.

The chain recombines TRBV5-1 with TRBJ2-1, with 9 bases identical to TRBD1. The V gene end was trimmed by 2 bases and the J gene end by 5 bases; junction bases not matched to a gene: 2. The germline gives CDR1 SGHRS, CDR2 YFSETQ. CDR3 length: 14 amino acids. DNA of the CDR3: TGCGCCAGCAGCTTCGGGACAGGGAACAATGAGCAGTTCTTC. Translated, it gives CASSFGTGNNEQFF.

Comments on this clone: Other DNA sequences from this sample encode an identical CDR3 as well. CDR3 sequence reads: CASSLGGNEQFF. CDR3 DNA sequence: TGTGCCAGCAGCCTGGGAGGCAATGAGCAGTTCTTC. The rearrangement joins TRBV14 to TRBJ2-1; tentative D call: TRBD2 (6 bases). Germline CDR1 is SGHDN and CDR2 is FVKESK. V was trimmed by 4 bases and J by 6 bases, leaving 7 bases between them. CDR3 size: 12 residues.

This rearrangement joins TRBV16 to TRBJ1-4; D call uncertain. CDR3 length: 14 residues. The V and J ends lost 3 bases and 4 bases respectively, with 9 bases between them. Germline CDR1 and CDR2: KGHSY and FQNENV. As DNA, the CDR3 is TGTGCCAGCAGCCATTCGGGCTATAATGAAAAACTGTTTTTT. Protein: CASSHSGYNEKLFF.

This chain's CDR3 is CASSRRQGESWQETQYF. CDR3 coding DNA: TGTGCCAGCAGCCGACGACAGGGGGAGAGCTGGCAAGAGACCCAGTACTTC. V and J are TRBV7-8 and TRBJ2-5, with 9 positions matching TRBD1. This CDR3 region has 17 residues. Germline CDR1 SGHVS, CDR2 FQNEAQ. V shed 5 bases and J 2 bases; nucleotides not matched to a gene: 12.

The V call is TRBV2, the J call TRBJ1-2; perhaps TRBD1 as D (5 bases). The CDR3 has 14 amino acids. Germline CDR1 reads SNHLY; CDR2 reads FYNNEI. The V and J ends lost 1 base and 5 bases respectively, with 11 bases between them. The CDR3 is CASSEEGAGYGYTF. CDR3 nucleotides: TGTGCCAGCAGTGAAGAAGGGGCTGGTTATGGCTACACCTTC.

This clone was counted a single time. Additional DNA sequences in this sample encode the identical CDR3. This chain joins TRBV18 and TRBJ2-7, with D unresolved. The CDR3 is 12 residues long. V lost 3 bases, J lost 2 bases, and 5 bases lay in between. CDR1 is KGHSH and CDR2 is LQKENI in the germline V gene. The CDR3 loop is CASSPPTYEQYF. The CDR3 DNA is TGTGCCAGCTCACCCCCTACCTACGAGCAGTACTTC.

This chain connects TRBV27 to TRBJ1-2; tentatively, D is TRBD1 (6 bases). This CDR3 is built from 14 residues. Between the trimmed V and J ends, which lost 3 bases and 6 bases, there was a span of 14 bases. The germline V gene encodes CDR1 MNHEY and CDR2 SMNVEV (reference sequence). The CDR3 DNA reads TGTGCCAGCAGTTTTACCGGGGGGGCTCATGGCTACACCTTC. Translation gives CASSFTGGAHGYTF.

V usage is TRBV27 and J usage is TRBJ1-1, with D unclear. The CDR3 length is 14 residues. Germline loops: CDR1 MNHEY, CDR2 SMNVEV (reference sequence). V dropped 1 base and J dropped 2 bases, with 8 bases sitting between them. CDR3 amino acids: CASSLLGRNTEAFF. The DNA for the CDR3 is TGTGCCAGCAGTTTATTAGGCAGAAACACTGAAGCTTTCTTT.

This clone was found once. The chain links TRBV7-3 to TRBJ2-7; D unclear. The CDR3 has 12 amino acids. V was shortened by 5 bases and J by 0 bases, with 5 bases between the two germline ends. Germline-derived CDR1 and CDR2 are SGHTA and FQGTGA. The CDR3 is CASSPSSYEQYF. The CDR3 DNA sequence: TGTGCCAGCAGCCCTTCCTCCTACGAGCAGTACTTC.

CDR3 in DNA: TGCGCCAGCAGCCCGGGACTAGCGGCGCCGGAGCAGTTCTTC. It translates to CASSPGLAAPEQFF. The chain couples TRBV5-1 to TRBJ2-1, with 11 bases aligning to TRBD2. V shed 4 bases, J shed 10 bases, and the junction held 7 bases outside the gene matches. The CDR3 length is 14 residues. Germline V lookup: CDR1 SGHRS, CDR2 YFSETQ.

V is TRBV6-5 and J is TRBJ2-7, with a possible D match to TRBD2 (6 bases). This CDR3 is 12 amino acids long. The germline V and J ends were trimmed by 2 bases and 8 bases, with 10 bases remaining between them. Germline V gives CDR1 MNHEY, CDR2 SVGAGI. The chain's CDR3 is CASSYGAGQQYF. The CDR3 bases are TGTGCCAGCAGTTACGGGGCGGGACAGCAGTACTTC.

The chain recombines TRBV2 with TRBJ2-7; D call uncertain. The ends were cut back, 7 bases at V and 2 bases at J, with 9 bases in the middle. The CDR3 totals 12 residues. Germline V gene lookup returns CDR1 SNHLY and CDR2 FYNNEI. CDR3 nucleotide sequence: TGTGCCAGCACTGGACGGACCTACGAGCAGTACTTC. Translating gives CASTGRTYEQYF.

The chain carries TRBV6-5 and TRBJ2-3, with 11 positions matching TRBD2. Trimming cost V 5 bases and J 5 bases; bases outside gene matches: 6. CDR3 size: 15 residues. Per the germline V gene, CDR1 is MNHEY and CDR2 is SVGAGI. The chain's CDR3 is CASSLAGGAGDTQYF. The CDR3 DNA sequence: TGTGCCAGCAGTCTAGCGGGAGGAGCTGGAGATACGCAGTATTTT.

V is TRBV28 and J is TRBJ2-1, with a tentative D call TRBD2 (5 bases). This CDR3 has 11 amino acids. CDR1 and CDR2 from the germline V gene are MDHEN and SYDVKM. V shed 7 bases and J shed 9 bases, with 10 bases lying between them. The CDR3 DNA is TGTGCCAGCAAAATCGGGGTTGAGCAGTTCTTC. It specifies CASKIGVEQFF.

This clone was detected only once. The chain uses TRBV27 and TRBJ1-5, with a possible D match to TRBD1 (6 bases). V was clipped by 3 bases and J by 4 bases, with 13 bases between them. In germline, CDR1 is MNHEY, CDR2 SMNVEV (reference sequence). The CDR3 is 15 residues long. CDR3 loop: CASSLGGGANQPQHF. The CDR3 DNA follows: TGTGCCAGCAGTTTGGGGGGGGGCGCAAATCAGCCCCAGCATTTT.

CDR3 bases: TGTGCCAGCAGTTTTCCAACAGACTACGAGCAGTACTTC. Translating it yields CASSFPTDYEQYF. The genes are TRBV28 and TRBJ2-5; D is ambiguous. The closer fit of TRBJ2-7 to the DNA end suggests the J call may be wrong. Germline loops: CDR1 MDHEN, CDR2 SYDVKM. The CDR3 sequence is 13 residues long.